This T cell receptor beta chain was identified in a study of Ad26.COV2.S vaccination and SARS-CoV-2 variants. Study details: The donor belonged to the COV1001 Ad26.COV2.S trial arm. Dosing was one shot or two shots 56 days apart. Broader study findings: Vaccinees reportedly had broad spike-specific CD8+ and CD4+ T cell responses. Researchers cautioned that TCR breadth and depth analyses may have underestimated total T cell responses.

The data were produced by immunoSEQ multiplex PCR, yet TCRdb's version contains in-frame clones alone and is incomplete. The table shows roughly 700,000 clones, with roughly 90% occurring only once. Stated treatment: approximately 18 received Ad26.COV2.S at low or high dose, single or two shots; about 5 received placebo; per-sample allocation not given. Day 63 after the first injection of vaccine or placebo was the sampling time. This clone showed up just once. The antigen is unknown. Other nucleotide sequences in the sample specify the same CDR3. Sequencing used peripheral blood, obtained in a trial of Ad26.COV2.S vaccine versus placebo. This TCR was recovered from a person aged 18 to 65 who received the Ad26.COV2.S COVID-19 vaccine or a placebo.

CDR3 DNA sequence: TGTGCCAGCTCACCGGGTGCAACTAATGAAAAACTGTTTTTT. Translated: CASSPGATNEKLFF. The chain is built from TRBV18 and TRBJ1-4; D uncertain. Germline values: CDR1 KGHSH, CDR2 LQKENI. The CDR3 consists of 14 residues. V was pared by 3 bases and J by 0 bases, with 5 bases between.